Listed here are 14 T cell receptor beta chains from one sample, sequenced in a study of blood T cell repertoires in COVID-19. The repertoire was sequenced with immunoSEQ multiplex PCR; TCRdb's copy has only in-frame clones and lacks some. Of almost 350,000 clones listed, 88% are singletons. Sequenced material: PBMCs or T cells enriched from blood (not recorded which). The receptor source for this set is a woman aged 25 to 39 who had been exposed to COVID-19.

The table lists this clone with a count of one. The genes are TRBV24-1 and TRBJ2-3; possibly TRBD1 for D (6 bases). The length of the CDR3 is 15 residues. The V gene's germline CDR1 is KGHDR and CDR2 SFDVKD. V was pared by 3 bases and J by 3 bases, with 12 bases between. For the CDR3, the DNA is TGTGCCACCAGTGATAGGGGCAGGGGAACAGATACGCAGTATTTT. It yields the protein CATSDRGRGTDTQYF.

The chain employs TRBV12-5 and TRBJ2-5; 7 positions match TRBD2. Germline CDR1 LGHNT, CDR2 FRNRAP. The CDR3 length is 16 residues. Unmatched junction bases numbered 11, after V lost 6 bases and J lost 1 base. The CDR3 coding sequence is TGTGCTAGTGGCCCACCATCGGGAGGATCCCAAGAGACCCAGTACTTC. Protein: CASGPPSGGSQETQYF.

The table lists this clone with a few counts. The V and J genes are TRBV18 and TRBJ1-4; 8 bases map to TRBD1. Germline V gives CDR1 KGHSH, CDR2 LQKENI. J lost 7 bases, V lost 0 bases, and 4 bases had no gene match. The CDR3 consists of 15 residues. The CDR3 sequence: CASSPPNRGFEKLFF. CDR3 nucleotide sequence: TGTGCCAGCTCACCACCCAACAGGGGGTTTGAAAAACTGTTTTTT.

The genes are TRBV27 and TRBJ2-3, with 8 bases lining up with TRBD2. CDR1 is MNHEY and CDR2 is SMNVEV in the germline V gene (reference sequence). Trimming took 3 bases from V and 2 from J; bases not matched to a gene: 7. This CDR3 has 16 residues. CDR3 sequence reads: CASSFREGLVTDTQYF. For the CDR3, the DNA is TGTGCCAGCAGTTTTCGGGAGGGCCTTGTCACAGATACGCAGTATTTT.

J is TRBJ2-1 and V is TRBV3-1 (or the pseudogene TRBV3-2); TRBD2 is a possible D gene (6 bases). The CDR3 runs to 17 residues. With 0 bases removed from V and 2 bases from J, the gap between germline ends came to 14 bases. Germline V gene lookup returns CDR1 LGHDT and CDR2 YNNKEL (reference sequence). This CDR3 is CASSQDNAGSTYNEQFF. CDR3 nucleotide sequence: TGTGCCAGCAGCCAAGATAATGCCGGGAGCACCTACAATGAGCAGTTCTTC.

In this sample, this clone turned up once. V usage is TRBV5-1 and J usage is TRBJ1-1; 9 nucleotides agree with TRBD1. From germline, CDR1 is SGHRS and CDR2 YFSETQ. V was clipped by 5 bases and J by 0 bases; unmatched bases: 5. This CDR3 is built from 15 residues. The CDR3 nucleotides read TGCGCCAGCAGAAATAGGACAGGGGTGAACACTGAAGCTTTCTTT. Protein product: CASRNRTGVNTEAFF.

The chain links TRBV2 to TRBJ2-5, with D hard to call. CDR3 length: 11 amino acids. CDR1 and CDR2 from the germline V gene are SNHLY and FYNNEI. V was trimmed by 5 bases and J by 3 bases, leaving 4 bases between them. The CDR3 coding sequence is TGTGCCAGCAGTCTAAAAGAGACCCAGTACTTC. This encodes CASSLKETQYF.

This CDR3 is CASGRRESTVPQHF. The DNA for the CDR3 is TGTGCCAGCGGGCGGAGGGAATCCACTGTACCCCAGCATTTT. V gene TRBV3-1 (or the pseudogene TRBV3-2) combines with J gene TRBJ1-5; D call uncertain. The CDR3 extends over 14 amino acids. V shed 8 bases and J shed 10 bases, with 21 bases lying between them. Germline V gene sequence: CDR1 LGHDT, CDR2 YNNKEL (reference sequence).

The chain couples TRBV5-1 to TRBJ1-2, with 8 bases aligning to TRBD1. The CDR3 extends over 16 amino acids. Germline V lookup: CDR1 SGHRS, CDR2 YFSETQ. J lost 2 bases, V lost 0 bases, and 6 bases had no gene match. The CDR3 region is CASSLGLGTGNYGYTF. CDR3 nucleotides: TGCGCCAGCAGCTTGGGTCTTGGGACAGGAAACTATGGCTACACCTTC.

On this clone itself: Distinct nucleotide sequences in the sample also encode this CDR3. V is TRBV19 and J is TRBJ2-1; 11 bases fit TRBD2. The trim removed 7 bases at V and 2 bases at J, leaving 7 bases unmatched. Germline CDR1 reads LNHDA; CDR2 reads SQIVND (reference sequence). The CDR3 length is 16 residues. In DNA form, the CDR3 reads TGTGCCAGTACCCCCCCGGGACTAGCGGCCTACAATGAGCAGTTCTTC. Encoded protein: CASTPPGLAAYNEQFF.

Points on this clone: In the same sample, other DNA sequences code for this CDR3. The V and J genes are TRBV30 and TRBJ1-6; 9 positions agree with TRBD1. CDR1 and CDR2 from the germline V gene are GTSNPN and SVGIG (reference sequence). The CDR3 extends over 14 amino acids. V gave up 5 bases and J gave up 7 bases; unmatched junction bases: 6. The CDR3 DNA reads TGTGCCTGGTCGCCCGGACAGGGGAATTCACCCCTCCACTTT. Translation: CAWSPGQGNSPLHF.

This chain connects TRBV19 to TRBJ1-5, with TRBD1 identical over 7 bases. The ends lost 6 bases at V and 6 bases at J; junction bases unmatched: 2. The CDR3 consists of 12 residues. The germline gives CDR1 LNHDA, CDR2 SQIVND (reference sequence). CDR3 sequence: CASRQGTQPQHF. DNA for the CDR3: TGTGCCAGTAGACAGGGGACTCAGCCCCAGCATTTT.

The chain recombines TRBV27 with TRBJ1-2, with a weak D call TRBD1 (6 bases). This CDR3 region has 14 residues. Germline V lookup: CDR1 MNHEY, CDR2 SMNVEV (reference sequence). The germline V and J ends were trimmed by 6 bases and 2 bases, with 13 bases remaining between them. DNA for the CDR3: TGTGCCAGCAGGACACAGGGATCCAACTATGGCTACACCTTC. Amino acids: CASRTQGSNYGYTF.

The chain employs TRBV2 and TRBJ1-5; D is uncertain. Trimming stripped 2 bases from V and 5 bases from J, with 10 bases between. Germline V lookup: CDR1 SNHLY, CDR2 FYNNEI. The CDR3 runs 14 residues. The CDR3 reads CASSERHPDQPQHF. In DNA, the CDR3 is TGTGCCAGCAGTGAAAGACATCCTGATCAGCCCCAGCATTTT. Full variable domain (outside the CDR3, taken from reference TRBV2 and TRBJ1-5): EPEVTQTPSHQVTQMGQEVILRCVPISNHLYFYWYRQILGQKVEFLVSFYNNEISEKSEIFDDQFSVERPDGSNFTLKIRSTKLEDSAMYFCASSERHPDQPQHFGDGTRLSIL.